The 6 T cell receptor beta chains below come from one sample, sequenced in a study of regulatory T cells in long-lasting Graves disease. Time point of the sample: newly diagnosed GD, antithyroid drugs for less than 3 months. TCR sequences were obtained from RNA taken from PBMCs. Arm-PCR of CDR3 regions with iRepertoire HTBI primers generated TCR beta libraries. TCRdb itself ran the multiplex PCR reads through MiXCR, one entry per CDR3 protein. The sample contains 400,000 to 550,000 distinct CDR3 sequences, roughly 15% of which appear only once. The sample was also linked to a second study, of T cells in Graves' hyperthyroidism and ophthalmopathy.

Sample: peripheral blood mononuclear cells (PBMCs), taken at new diagnosis, from a patient treated with antithyroid drugs. Receptor source: a woman in her late teens or twenties with Graves disease.

This clonotype was picked up many times. The rearrangement uses TRBV28 and TRBJ2-1; 7 bases fit TRBD2. This CDR3 region has 13 residues. J was trimmed by 7 bases and V by 2 bases; bases with no gene match: 2. Germline V gives CDR1 MDHEN, CDR2 SYDVKM. In DNA, the CDR3 is TGTGCCAGCAGTTTAGCGGGAGAGAATGAGCAGTTCTTC. It codes for CASSLAGENEQFF.

This chain joins TRBV6-5 and TRBJ2-3, with 7 bases that match TRBD1. The CDR3 is 15 residues long. Germline CDR1 reads MNHEY; CDR2 reads SVGAGI. J lost 2 bases, V lost 3 bases, and 5 bases had no gene match. CDR3 in amino acids: CASSYGQAHTDTQYF. Written as DNA, the CDR3 is TGTGCCAGCAGTTATGGACAGGCACACACAGATACGCAGTATTTT.

There are many counts of this clonotype. The chain employs TRBV7-2 and TRBJ1-1, with 7 bases matching TRBD1. CDR3 length equals 14 residues. The germline CDR1 and CDR2 sequences are SGHTA and FQGNSA. The trim removed 5 bases at V and 5 bases at J, leaving 8 bases unmatched. In nucleotides, the CDR3 is TGTGCCAGCAGCCTTCGGACAGGAGCAACTGAAGCTTTCTTT. Translating it yields CASSLRTGATEAFF. Variable domain in full (rest from reference TRBV7-2 and TRBJ1-1): GAGVSQSPSNKVTEKGKDVELRCDPISGHTALYWYRQSLGQGLEFLIYFQGNSAPDKSGLPSDRFSAERTGGSVSTLTIQRTQQEDSAVYLCASSLRTGATEAFFGQGTRLTVV.

In its sample, this clonotype was seen many times. J is TRBJ1-5 and V is TRBV7-2, with a weak D call TRBD1 (5 bases). Trimming stripped 1 base from V and 1 base from J, with 11 bases between. The germline gives CDR1 SGHTA, CDR2 FQGNSA. CDR3 size: 16 residues. In nucleotides, the CDR3 is TGTGCCAGCAGCTTAGGCTGGGGACCGAGCAATCAGCCCCAGCATTTT. Translating it yields CASSLGWGPSNQPQHF. The whole variable domain, remainder taken from reference TRBV7-2 and TRBJ1-5, is GAGVSQSPSNKVTEKGKDVELRCDPISGHTALYWYRQSLGQGLEFLIYFQGNSAPDKSGLPSDRFSAERTGGSVSTLTIQRTQQEDSAVYLCASSLGWGPSNQPQHFGDGTRLSIL.

With respect to this clonotype: A far larger clone is a single base away, which makes a read error likely. The J gene is TRBJ2-3, the V gene TRBV7-2; 8 nucleotides align to TRBD1. TRBJ2-5 explains the end of the DNA better; the J call may be wrong. The length of the CDR3 is 15 residues. Germline loops: CDR1 SGHTA, CDR2 FQGNSA. CDR3 sequence reads: CASISSGGKDETQYF. The CDR3 coding sequence is TGTGCCAGCATTAGTTCAGGGGGCAAGGATGAGACCCAGTACTTC.

This clonotype was observed many times. This rearrangement joins TRBV7-2 to TRBJ2-1, with 8 positions matching TRBD2. Losses at the gene ends were 1 base for V and 7 bases for J; bases not matched to a gene: 6. The CDR3 has 15 residues. CDR1 SGHTA and CDR2 FQGNSA come from the germline V gene. CDR3 nucleotides: TGTGCCAGCAGCTTAGGGGGGACTAGTCCAAATGAGCAGTTCTTC. This gives the protein CASSLGGTSPNEQFF.